These 18 T cell receptor beta chains share one sample of origin, sequenced in a study of blood T cell repertoires in COVID-19. Produced via immunoSEQ multiplex PCR; TCRdb's table is partial and in-frame only. The sample records 230,000 or so clones, about 79% being singletons. Sample: peripheral blood. Receptors were obtained from a man aged 35 to 55 who had recovered from COVID-19.

In its sample, this clone was seen a few times. The V gene is TRBV5-1, the J gene TRBJ2-7; TRBD1 agrees at 7 bases. This CDR3 is built from 15 residues. Germline lookup yields CDR1 SGHRS and CDR2 YFSETQ. Trimming took 0 bases from V and 2 from J; bases not matched to a gene: 5. Here the CDR3 DNA reads TGCGCCAGCAGCTTGGAAGGGGGCGCGCCCTACGAGCAGTACTTC. This gives the protein CASSLEGGAPYEQYF.

The chain couples TRBV6-6 to TRBJ2-1; D is perhaps TRBD1 (6 bases). The V end was cut by 6 bases, the J end by 0 bases, with 12 bases between. Germline CDR1 and CDR2: MNHNY and SVGAGI (reference sequence). This CDR3 has 15 residues. CDR3 sequence reads: CASRKLDSSYNEQFF. Written as DNA, the CDR3 is TGTGCCAGCAGAAAGCTGGACAGCTCCTACAATGAGCAGTTCTTC.

The chain combines TRBV6-5 with TRBJ1-1; D gene ambiguous. Germline V CDR1 and CDR2: MNHEY, SVGAGI. Deletions cut 11 bases from V and 4 bases from J, with 17 bases between. The CDR3 contains 13 residues. The CDR3 loop reads CAANLRAFTEAFF. The CDR3 DNA sequence: TGTGCCGCGAACTTGCGGGCTTTCACTGAAGCTTTCTTT.

The V call is TRBV5-4, the J call TRBJ1-4, with a weak D call TRBD1 (6 bases). CDR3 size: 13 residues. In germline, CDR1 is SGHNT, CDR2 YYREEE (reference sequence). Trimming took off 3 bases at V and 8 bases at J, with 11 bases between the two ends. The CDR3 DNA reads as TGTGCCAGCAGCTCCAGGGGAGAGGAAAAACTGTTTTTT. It specifies CASSSRGEEKLFF.

The V gene is TRBV18, the J gene TRBJ2-7; 8 bases match TRBD2. CDR1 KGHSH and CDR2 LQKENI come from the germline V gene. There are 17 residues in the CDR3. The V gene end was trimmed by 1 base and the J gene end by 0 bases; junction bases not matched to a gene: 8. The CDR3 here is CASSPLGLASDSYEQYF. In DNA, the CDR3 is TGTGCCAGCTCACCACTAGGACTAGCCTCCGACTCCTACGAGCAGTACTTC.

This clone has more than one count but fewer than ten. V and J are TRBV6-2 or TRBV6-3 and TRBJ1-4; a weak D match, TRBD1 (5 bases). The ends were cut back, 6 bases at V and 2 bases at J, with 16 bases in the middle. In germline, CDR1 is MNHEY, CDR2 SVGEGT. The length of the CDR3 is 16 residues. CDR3 DNA sequence: TGTGCCAGCAGCTCGGACACCCTCCGCACTAATGAAAAACTGTTTTTT. Amino acid sequence: CASSSDTLRTNEKLFF.

The CDR3 nucleotides read TGTGCCAGCAGTGAAAAGCAGGCAACTAATGAAAAACTGTTTTTT. Its protein is CASSEKQATNEKLFF. The rearrangement links TRBV6-1 to TRBJ1-4; unclear D gene. CDR1 MNHNS and CDR2 SASEGT come from the germline V gene. With 2 bases removed from V and 0 bases from J, the gap between germline ends came to 7 bases. CDR3 length: 15 residues.

The CDR3 DNA reads TGTGCCAGCAGCCGCGGGCAGGGGGAACAAGAGACCCAGTACTTC. Translating it yields CASSRGQGEQETQYF. The V and J genes are TRBV9 and TRBJ2-5, with TRBD1 matching over 7 bases. V trimming: 4 bases; J trimming: 2 bases; junction bases outside the gene matches: 8. Germline V gene data show CDR1 as SGDLS and CDR2 as YYNGEE. This CDR3 is 15 amino acids long.

This sequence joins TRBV7-7 and TRBJ2-2; D gene uncertain. From germline, CDR1 is SSHAT and CDR2 FNYEAQ (reference sequence). This CDR3 is 14 amino acids long. V was shortened by 0 bases and J by 4 bases, with 6 bases between the two germline ends. CDR3 DNA sequence: TGTGCCAGCAGCTTAGCGGCAGGCACCGGGGAGCTGTTTTTT. Translating gives CASSLAAGTGELFF.

CDR3 DNA sequence: TGTGCCATCAGTGAGTCGGAGAGCTCATCTCTATTCTTT. It yields the protein CAISESESSSLFF. V is TRBV10-3 and J is TRBJ1-1; no firm D call. CDR3 length: 13 residues. Germline CDR1 and CDR2: ENHRY and SYGVKD. V dropped 0 bases and J dropped 14 bases, with 16 bases sitting between them.

V and J are TRBV15 and TRBJ1-1, with 8 bases lining up with TRBD1. Germline V lookup: CDR1 LNHNV, CDR2 YYDKDF (reference sequence). The ends lost 3 bases at V and 10 bases at J; junction bases unmatched: 13. The CDR3 is made up of 15 amino acids. CDR3 loop: CATSRGGQASELAFF. The CDR3 coding sequence is TGTGCCACCAGCAGGGGGGGACAGGCCAGTGAATTAGCTTTCTTT.

The chain is built from TRBV18 and TRBJ1-3; D is unresolved. The V end was cut by 3 bases, the J end by 4 bases, with 13 bases between. Germline V gene lookup returns CDR1 KGHSH and CDR2 LQKENI. The CDR3 loop spans 15 amino acids. CDR3 nucleotides: TGTGCCAGCTCACCGCAAGAGGGTACGGGAAACACCATATATTTT. Translating gives CASSPQEGTGNTIYF.

In this sample, this clone turned up once. The chain employs TRBV7-9 and TRBJ2-2; D gene ambiguous. The CDR3 contains 15 residues. The germline V gene encodes CDR1 SEHNR and CDR2 FQNEAQ (reference sequence). V was cut by 5 bases and J by 0 bases, with 10 bases left in between. This CDR3 is CASSRVDTNTGELFF. The DNA for the CDR3 is TGTGCCAGCAGCCGTGTTGACACGAACACCGGGGAGCTGTTTTTT.

V gene TRBV9 combines with J gene TRBJ2-3, with D tentatively TRBD1 (6 bases). This CDR3 region has 15 residues. Germline CDR1 reads SGDLS; CDR2 reads YYNGEE. V dropped 3 bases and J dropped 1 base, with 12 bases sitting between them. The CDR3 protein is CASSEEGQRTDTQYF. The CDR3 DNA is TGTGCCAGCAGCGAGGAAGGACAGCGCACAGATACGCAGTATTTT.

This clone was detected once. The chain is built from TRBV7-9 and TRBJ1-2, with D maybe TRBD1 (5 bases). The germline gives CDR1 SEHNR, CDR2 FQNEAQ (reference sequence). Trimming took off 7 bases at V and 5 bases at J, with 20 bases between the two ends. The CDR3 has 15 residues. Here the CDR3 DNA reads TGTGCCAGCACTCCGCTCCAGGGAATTCGGTATGGCTACACCTTC. Encoded protein: CASTPLQGIRYGYTF.

The chain carries TRBV29-1 and TRBJ1-1; D is possibly TRBD1 (6 bases). Trimming pared 6 bases from V and 10 bases from J, leaving 15 bases between. CDR3 length: 11 amino acids. The germline V gene has CDR1 SQVTM and CDR2 ANQGSEA. CDR3 coding DNA: TGCAGCGTGGAACAGGGAATGCGAGCTTTCTTT. Translation gives CSVEQGMRAFF.

The chain is built from TRBV29-1 and TRBJ2-1; TRBD1 matches 9 bases. CDR1 is SQVTM, CDR2 ANQGSEA, per germline. V lost 6 bases, J lost 9 bases, and 12 bases stayed unmatched. CDR3 size: 14 residues. The CDR3 bases are TGCAGCGTAGAAAGGGACAGGGTACGAAGTGAGCAGTTCTTC. It codes for CSVERDRVRSEQFF.

CDR3 coding DNA: TGCGCCAGCAGCTTGCCGGGACAGGGATTGGCGCAGTACTTC. Its protein product is CASSLPGQGLAQYF. The genes are TRBV5-1 and TRBJ2-7; TRBD1 aligns across 9 bases. CDR1 and CDR2 (germline): SGHRS, YFSETQ. This CDR3 has 14 amino acids. Trimming cost V 1 base and J 9 bases; bases outside gene matches: 8.